This T cell receptor (beta chain) was captured by sequencing in a study of T cell changes during pregnancy in multiple sclerosis. This table comes from immunoSEQ multiplex PCR, and its TCRdb copy is limited to in-frame clones, with some not included. The table shows 45,000 or so clones, with approximately 90% occurring only once. CDR3 length: 14 residues. V was pared by 5 bases and J by 2 bases, with 12 bases between. CDR1 and CDR2 from the germline V gene are SNHLY and FYNNEI. Sequenced material: CD4+ T cells from peripheral blood mononuclear cells, taken after pregnancy. The clonotype was recovered from a female donor with multiple sclerosis, enrolled in a pregnancy study. The V gene is TRBV2, the J gene TRBJ2-5; D gene uncertain. The CDR3 sequence is CASSSPLRQETQYF. CDR3 nucleotide sequence: TGTGCCAGCAGTTCCCCACTTAGACAAGAGACCCAGTACTTC.